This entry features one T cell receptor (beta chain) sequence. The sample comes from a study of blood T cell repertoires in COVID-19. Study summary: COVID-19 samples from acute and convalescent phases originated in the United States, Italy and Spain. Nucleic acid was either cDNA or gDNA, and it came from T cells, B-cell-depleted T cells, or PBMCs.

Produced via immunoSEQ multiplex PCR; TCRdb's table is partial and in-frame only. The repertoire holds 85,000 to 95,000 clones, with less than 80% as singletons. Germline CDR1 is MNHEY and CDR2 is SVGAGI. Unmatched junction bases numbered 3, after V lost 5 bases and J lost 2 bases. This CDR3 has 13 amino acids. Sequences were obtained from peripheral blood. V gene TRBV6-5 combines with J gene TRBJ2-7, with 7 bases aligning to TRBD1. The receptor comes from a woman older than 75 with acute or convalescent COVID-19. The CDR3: CASSHRGPYEQYF. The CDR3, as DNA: TGTGCCAGCAGTCACAGGGGTCCCTACGAGCAGTACTTC.